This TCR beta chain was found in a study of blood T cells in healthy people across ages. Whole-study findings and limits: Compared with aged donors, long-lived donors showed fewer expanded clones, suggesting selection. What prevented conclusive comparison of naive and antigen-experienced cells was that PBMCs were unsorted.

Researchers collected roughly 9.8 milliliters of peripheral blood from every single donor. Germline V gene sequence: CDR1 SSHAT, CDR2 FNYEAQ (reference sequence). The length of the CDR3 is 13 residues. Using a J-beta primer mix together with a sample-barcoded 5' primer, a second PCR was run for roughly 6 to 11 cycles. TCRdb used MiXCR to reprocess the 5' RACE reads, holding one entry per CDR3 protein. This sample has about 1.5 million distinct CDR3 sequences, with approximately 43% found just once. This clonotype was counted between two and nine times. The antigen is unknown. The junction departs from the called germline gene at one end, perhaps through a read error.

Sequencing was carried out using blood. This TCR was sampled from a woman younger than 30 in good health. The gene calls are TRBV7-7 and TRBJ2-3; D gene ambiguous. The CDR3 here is CASSLRPIDTQYF. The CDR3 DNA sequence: TGTGCTAGCAGCTTACGACCAATCGATACGCAGTATTTT.